This T cell receptor (beta chain) was observed in a study of CD8 T cells in ankylosing spondylitis. One entry per CDR3 protein results from TCRdb running MiXCR on the 5' RACE reads. In the table there are approximately 60,000 distinct CDR3 sequences, 6.2% of which are singletons. CDR1 is SGHKS and CDR2 is YYEKEE in the germline V gene (reference sequence). Trimming took 4 bases from V and 0 from J, leaving 14 bases between them. CDR3 length: 16 amino acids. This clonotype has ten or more counts. The chain has TRBV5-5 and TRBJ2-1; TRBD2 is a possible D gene (5 bases). The sequenced sample was synovial fluid, either unsorted or a sorted T cell fraction (not recorded which). The clonotype originates from a male donor with ankylosing spondylitis. The CDR3 region has the DNA TGTGCCAGCAGCCTGACGGACTCTATCTCCTACAATGAGCAGTTCTTC. This gives the protein CASSLTDSISYNEQFF.